Each of the 21 T cell receptor beta chains below was sequenced from the same sample in a study of blood T cells in healthy people across ages. Together with a sample-barcoded 5' primer, a J-beta primer mix was included in a second PCR lasting roughly 6 to 12 cycles. From the 5' RACE reads, TCRdb called clonotypes with MiXCR, one entry per CDR3 protein. Altogether some 750,000 distinct CDR3 sequences are present, 22% being singletons, with the ten largest covering around 22%. The sample comprised blood. The receptors originated from a man between 65 and 85 years old in good health.

This clonotype was counted only a few times. The chain couples TRBV12-5 to TRBJ1-5; a weak D match, TRBD1 (6 bases). CDR1 is LGHNT and CDR2 is FRNRAP in the germline V gene. The CDR3 is 14 residues long. V lost 6 bases, J lost 6 bases, and 15 bases lay in between. This chain's CDR3 is CASGPGQRGQPQHF. The CDR3 DNA reads TGTGCTAGTGGCCCCGGACAGCGGGGTCAGCCCCAGCATTTT.

The J gene is TRBJ2-1, the V gene TRBV7-2, with D possibly TRBD2 on 6 matching bases. Germline loops: CDR1 SGHTA, CDR2 FQGNSA. V gave up 4 bases and J gave up 0 bases, with 10 bases separating them. This CDR3 comprises 15 residues. The CDR3 is CASSSQRASYNEQFF. Written as DNA, the CDR3 is TGTGCCAGCAGCTCCCAGCGGGCCTCCTACAATGAGCAGTTCTTC.

This chain connects TRBV25-1 to TRBJ1-2; D is unresolved. CDR1 is MGHDK, CDR2 SYGVNS, per germline. V lost 4 bases and J lost 2, with 8 bases in between. This CDR3 has 13 amino acids. CDR3 coding DNA: TGTGCCAGCAGTGCCGCAGCCAACTATGGCTACACCTTC. Its protein product is CASSAAANYGYTF.

This clonotype was observed a few times. This CDR3 is missing its conserved last phenylalanine or tryptophan, likely due to a read error. This chain connects TRBV20-1 to TRBJ1-2; D gene uncertain. CDR3 length: 13 amino acids. Trimming left V 1 base short and J 8 bases short, with 14 bases between. Germline CDR1 is DFQATT and CDR2 is SNEGSKA (reference sequence). The chain's CDR3 is CSARVPASRGYTL. For the CDR3, the DNA is TGCAGTGCTAGAGTCCCAGCCTCTAGGGGCTACACCCTC.

The chain joins TRBV12-3 or TRBV12-4 to TRBJ1-6, with D unresolved. The CDR3 sequence is 14 residues long. V lost 2 bases to trimming and J lost 10 bases, with 12 bases between them. CDR3 DNA: TGTGCCAGCAGTTTAAACGGGGTGGCGTCACCCCTCCACTTT. Amino acids: CASSLNGVASPLHF.

V and J are TRBV4-3 and TRBJ1-1; D is undetermined. Germline V CDR1 and CDR2: LGHNA, YSLEER. The CDR3 length is 13 residues. The V and J ends lost 1 base and 6 bases respectively, with 9 bases between them. The CDR3 DNA reads as TGCGCCAGCAGCCAAGTGGGGTTTTCTGAAGCTTTCTTT. It specifies CASSQVGFSEAFF.

This chain uses TRBV6-5 with TRBJ2-7; 9 positions match TRBD1. In germline, CDR1 is MNHEY, CDR2 SVGAGI. Trimming cost V 4 bases and J 2 bases; bases outside gene matches: 6. This CDR3 is built from 15 residues. CDR3 nucleotides: TGTGCCAGCAGTTTGGACAGGGGTAAAACCTACGAGCAGTACTTC. Amino acid sequence: CASSLDRGKTYEQYF.

The table lists this clonotype with a few counts. This sequence joins TRBV5-1 and TRBJ1-1; 7 bases are shared with TRBD1. J was trimmed by 7 bases and V by 2 bases; bases with no gene match: 11. The CDR3 consists of 15 residues. Germline CDR1 and CDR2: SGHRS and YFSETQ. This chain's CDR3 is CASSFSMTGYNEAFF. In DNA, the CDR3 is TGCGCCAGCAGCTTCTCTATGACAGGGTATAATGAAGCTTTCTTT.

This clonotype has a handful of counts. The chain is built from TRBV4-3 and TRBJ2-1, with TRBD2 matching 8 bases. This CDR3 has 14 residues. CDR1 is LGHNA and CDR2 is YSLEER in the germline V gene. The J segment lost 12 bases and the V segment lost 4 bases, leaving 11 bases of the junction unmatched. The CDR3 bases are TGCGCCAGCAGCCCTATTAAACTAGCGGTAGGGCAGTTCTTC. Translation: CASSPIKLAVGQFF.

The chain couples TRBV12-3 or TRBV12-4 to TRBJ2-5, with TRBD2 as a possible D gene (5 bases). This CDR3 spans 14 amino acids. Between the trimmed V and J ends, which lost 5 bases and 4 bases, there was a span of 14 bases. In nucleotides, the CDR3 is TGTGCCAGCAGTGCGGACTGGTTAGGAGAGACCCAGTACTTC. Translation gives CASSADWLGETQYF.

The V gene is TRBV7-6, the J gene TRBJ1-1, with TRBD1 matching 10 bases. The CDR3 totals 16 residues. After removal of 4 bases from V and 1 base from J, the junction contained 6 bases not matched to a gene. Germline CDR1 and CDR2: SGHVS and FNYEAQ. CDR3 residues: CASSSGQGTRNTEAFF. The CDR3 region has the DNA TGTGCCAGCAGCTCGGGACAGGGGACGAGGAACACTGAAGCTTTCTTT.

The chain links TRBV19 to TRBJ2-3, with D unresolved. Per the germline V gene, CDR1 is LNHDA and CDR2 is SQIVND (reference sequence). V lost 7 bases, J lost 3 bases, and 26 bases lay in between. The CDR3 length is 18 residues. The CDR3 region is CASKARETTRHKTDTQYF. DNA of the CDR3: TGTGCCAGTAAGGCCCGCGAAACAACCCGACATAAAACAGATACGCAGTATTTT.

This clonotype was picked up a small number of times. In DNA, the CDR3 is TGTGCCAGCAGTTCACAGGGTCTTGGCAATGAGCAGTTCTTC. As protein: CASSSQGLGNEQFF. The genes are TRBV25-1 and TRBJ2-1; D might be TRBD1 (6 bases). V lost 5 bases to trimming and J lost 6 bases, with 14 bases between them. Germline values: CDR1 MGHDK, CDR2 SYGVNS. The CDR3 covers 14 residues.

V is TRBV12-3 or TRBV12-4 and J is TRBJ2-1; D remains unclear. This CDR3 spans 14 amino acids. Between the trimmed V and J ends, which lost 0 bases and 8 bases, there was a span of 11 bases. As DNA, the CDR3 is TGTGCCAGCAGTTTAGCCCGTGGTCGGGATGAGCAGTTCTTC. Translated: CASSLARGRDEQFF.

This clonotype was recorded only once. The gene calls are TRBV12-3 or TRBV12-4 and TRBJ1-5, with 9 bases fitting TRBD1. The trim removed 6 bases at V and 2 bases at J, leaving 8 bases unmatched. The CDR3 length is 16 residues. The CDR3 here is CASSPGTGIRNQPQHF. The CDR3 DNA is TGTGCCAGCAGCCCCGGGACAGGGATTCGCAATCAGCCCCAGCATTTT.

This clonotype was counted only a few times. The genes are TRBV7-3 and TRBJ2-3; 9 nucleotides line up with TRBD2. From germline, CDR1 is SGHTA and CDR2 FQGTGA. The CDR3 extends over 17 amino acids. V lost 5 bases and J lost 4; bases outside the gene matches: 13. The CDR3 nucleotides are TGTGCCAGCAGCCAGGAAGGGGTAGCGGGAGTTTCAGATACGCAGTATTTT. Protein: CASSQEGVAGVSDTQYF.

This clonotype was observed a handful of times. This chain links TRBV5-6 with TRBJ1-1; 8 nucleotides line up with TRBD1. The junction had 11 bases not matched to a gene; V was cut back by 4 bases and J by 0 bases. The CDR3 covers 17 residues. From germline, CDR1 is SGHDT and CDR2 YYEEEE. DNA for the CDR3: TGTGCCAGCAGCCACGGACAGGGACGGAGAATGAACACTGAAGCTTTCTTT. It specifies CASSHGQGRRMNTEAFF.

This clonotype came up a few times. A read error may explain this, as a much larger clone is one base away. The gene calls are TRBV18 and TRBJ1-5; D uncertain. In germline, CDR1 is KGHSH, CDR2 LQKENI. This CDR3 spans 14 amino acids. The CDR3 sequence is CTSSRDGVEQPQHF. DNA for the CDR3: TGTACCAGCTCACGTGATGGGGTAGAGCAGCCCCAGCATTTT.

This clonotype has more than one count but fewer than ten. The chain joins TRBV6-5 to TRBJ1-2; D not resolved. Trimming pared 8 bases from V and 7 bases from J, leaving 11 bases between. Germline lookup yields CDR1 MNHEY and CDR2 SVGAGI. CDR3 length: 11 residues. The CDR3 sequence: CASCNGVGYTF. The CDR3 nucleotides read TGTGCCAGCTGTAACGGGGTTGGCTACACCTTC.

This clonotype turned up a few times. This chain connects TRBV30 to TRBJ2-2, with 13 bases that match TRBD2. The CDR3 is 16 amino acids. Germline CDR1 reads GTSNPN; CDR2 reads SVGIG (reference sequence). Losses at the gene ends were 0 bases for V and 3 bases for J; bases not matched to a gene: 1. The CDR3 spells CAWSVLAGGYTGELFF. The CDR3 DNA follows: TGTGCCTGGAGTGTACTAGCGGGAGGGTACACCGGGGAGCTGTTTTTT. The full variable domain, with the rest looked up from reference TRBV30 and TRBJ2-2, is SQTIHQWPATLVQPVGSPLSLECTVEGTSNPNLYWYRQAAGRGLQLLFYSVGIGQISSEVPQNLSASRPQDRQFILSSKKLLLSDSGFYLCAWSVLAGGYTGELFFGEGSRLTVL.

This clonotype came up a few times. V and J are TRBV10-3 and TRBJ1-2, with D tentatively TRBD1 (6 bases). Germline CDR1 and CDR2: ENHRY and SYGVKD. Deletions cut 4 bases from V and 4 bases from J, with 10 bases between. This CDR3 contains 13 residues. CDR3 amino acids: CAISAGQIYGYTF. The DNA for the CDR3 is TGTGCCATCAGTGCAGGACAGATCTATGGCTACACCTTC.